This T cell receptor (beta chain) was recorded in a study of T cell changes during pregnancy in multiple sclerosis. Per germline, CDR1 SGHRS and CDR2 YFSETQ. V lost 2 bases and J 2 bases, leaving 10 bases between the germline ends. The CDR3 has 14 amino acids. Produced via immunoSEQ multiplex PCR; TCRdb's table is partial and in-frame only. The sample lists 30,000 to 45,000 clones, around 94% occurring once. The sequence came from a female donor with multiple sclerosis, enrolled in a pregnancy study. Sample: PBMCs (not recorded whether the cells were cultured). The chain employs TRBV5-1 and TRBJ1-1; D is possibly TRBD1 (5 bases). The CDR3 is CASSFSGSNTEAFF. The CDR3 nucleotides are TGCGCCAGCAGCTTCTCAGGGTCCAACACTGAAGCTTTCTTT.